Shown below are 11 T cell receptor beta chains from a single sample sequenced in a study of response to subunit inactivated influenza vaccine. One entry per CDR3 protein, called by TCRdb with MiXCR from the RT-PCR reads. The table records hundreds of thousands of distinct CDR3 sequences, 20% to 25% of them present only once. Sample: PBMCs from blood, taken less than 22 months after vaccination. These receptors were obtained from a man aged 50 to 75 who received an inactivated influenza vaccine.

This clonotype was seen a few times. The rearrangement links TRBV6-1 to TRBJ1-6; D call uncertain. Germline V lookup: CDR1 MNHNS, CDR2 SASEGT. The CDR3 sequence is 17 residues long. The V gene lost 1 base and the J gene lost 0 bases, with 10 bases spanning the gap. The CDR3 region is CASSEVGGSSYNSPLHF. The CDR3 DNA reads TGTGCCAGCAGTGAAGTCGGCGGGAGCTCCTATAATTCACCCCTCCACTTT.

This clonotype has just a few counts. The rearrangement joins TRBV9 to TRBJ2-2; 10 bases align to TRBD2. From germline, CDR1 is SGDLS and CDR2 YYNGEE. The trim removed 3 bases at V and 0 bases at J, leaving 8 bases unmatched. This CDR3 contains 18 residues. CDR3 DNA sequence: TGTGCCAGCAGCGCGTCCGGGACTAGCGCTTCGAACACCGGGGAGCTGTTTTTT. It codes for CASSASGTSASNTGELFF.

The chain recombines TRBV20-1 with TRBJ1-6; D is possibly TRBD1 (6 bases). With 1 base removed from V and 5 bases from J, the gap between germline ends came to 15 bases. Germline V gene sequence: CDR1 DFQATT, CDR2 SNEGSKA (reference sequence). The CDR3 has 16 amino acids. The CDR3 reads CSARVGQNYHNSPLHF. DNA for the CDR3: TGCAGTGCTAGAGTAGGACAGAACTACCATAATTCACCCCTCCACTTT.

This clonotype showed up just a few times. V gene TRBV20-1 combines with J gene TRBJ1-5; D ambiguous. Trimming cost V 3 bases and J 1 base, with 7 bases left between them. The CDR3 has 13 residues. The germline CDR1 and CDR2 sequences are DFQATT and SNEGSKA (reference sequence). The CDR3 DNA reads as TGCAGTGCTAGGAGAGGGAGCAATCAGCCCCAGCATTTT. It encodes CSARRGSNQPQHF.

A few counts support this clonotype. The V call is TRBV12-3 or TRBV12-4, the J call TRBJ1-1; a possible D gene is TRBD1 (5 bases). The CDR3 consists of 15 residues. V dropped 7 bases and J dropped 2 bases, with 17 bases sitting between them. Here the CDR3 DNA reads TGTGCCAGCACCCTACGCGGGGGGGGAAACACTGAAGCTTTCTTT. This codes for CASTLRGGGNTEAFF.

This clonotype was recorded at least ten times. The genes are TRBV20-1 and TRBJ1-5, with no clear D. Germline CDR1 DFQATT, CDR2 SNEGSKA (reference sequence). The CDR3 contains 17 residues. V was shortened by 3 bases and J by 1 base, with 19 bases between the two germline ends. The CDR3 loop reads CSASDGSRGSSNQPQHF. The DNA of the CDR3 is TGCAGTGCTAGCGATGGGTCCCGCGGCTCAAGCAATCAGCCCCAGCATTTT.

This clonotype was observed a few times. This chain connects TRBV11-2 to TRBJ1-1, with 9 positions matching TRBD1. Germline V gene lookup returns CDR1 SGHAT and CDR2 FQNNGV. The CDR3 is made up of 12 amino acids. V lost 4 bases, J lost 11 bases, and 5 bases stayed unmatched. The CDR3 DNA sequence: TGTGCCAGCAGCTCCTACAGGGGGCAGGCTTTCTTT. Residues: CASSSYRGQAFF.

This clonotype turned up a few times. V gene TRBV30 combines with J gene TRBJ1-1, with D possibly matching TRBD1 (5 bases). Trimming removed 2 bases from V and 6 bases from J, with 16 bases in between. The CDR3 is 14 amino acids. Looked up from germline, CDR1 is GTSNPN and CDR2 is SVGIG (reference sequence). The chain's CDR3 is CAWSYMLGDPEAFF. In DNA, the CDR3 is TGTGCCTGGAGTTATATGTTGGGGGATCCTGAAGCTTTCTTT.

V is TRBV3-1 and J is TRBJ1-5; maybe TRBD1 (5 bases). Germline V gene data show CDR1 as LGHDT and CDR2 as YNNKEL (reference sequence). The ends were cut back, 3 bases at V and 4 bases at J, with 13 bases in the middle. The CDR3 spans 15 residues. CDR3 DNA: TGTGCCAGCAGCCATTCGCGACAGTGGAATCAGCCCCAGCATTTT. Encoded protein: CASSHSRQWNQPQHF. Drawing the rest from reference TRBV3-1 and TRBJ1-5, the complete variable domain is DTAVSQTPKYLVTQMGNDKSIKCEQNLGHDTMYWYKQDSKKFLKIMFSYNNKELIINETVPNRFSPKSPDKAHLNLHINSLELGDSAVYFCASSHSRQWNQPQHFGDGTRLSIL.

This clonotype was observed a handful of times. The chain recombines TRBV27 with TRBJ2-1; 9 nucleotides line up with TRBD2. Germline values: CDR1 MNHEY, CDR2 SMNVEV (reference sequence). This CDR3 is 15 amino acids long. J gave up 8 bases and V 0 bases, and 5 bases lay outside the gene matches. The CDR3 DNA reads TGTGCCAGCAGTTTATCGGGACTAGCTTTAGATGAGCAGTTCTTC. Amino acids: CASSLSGLALDEQFF.

The V call is TRBV7-2, the J call TRBJ1-6; the D is unclear. The CDR3 has 15 amino acids. Germline-derived CDR1 and CDR2 are SGHTA and FQGNSA. V lost 0 bases, J lost 7 bases, and 10 bases lay in between. Here the CDR3 DNA reads TGTGCCAGCAGCTTAGCGAGGAAGACGAATTCACCCCTCCACTTT. Its protein product is CASSLARKTNSPLHF.